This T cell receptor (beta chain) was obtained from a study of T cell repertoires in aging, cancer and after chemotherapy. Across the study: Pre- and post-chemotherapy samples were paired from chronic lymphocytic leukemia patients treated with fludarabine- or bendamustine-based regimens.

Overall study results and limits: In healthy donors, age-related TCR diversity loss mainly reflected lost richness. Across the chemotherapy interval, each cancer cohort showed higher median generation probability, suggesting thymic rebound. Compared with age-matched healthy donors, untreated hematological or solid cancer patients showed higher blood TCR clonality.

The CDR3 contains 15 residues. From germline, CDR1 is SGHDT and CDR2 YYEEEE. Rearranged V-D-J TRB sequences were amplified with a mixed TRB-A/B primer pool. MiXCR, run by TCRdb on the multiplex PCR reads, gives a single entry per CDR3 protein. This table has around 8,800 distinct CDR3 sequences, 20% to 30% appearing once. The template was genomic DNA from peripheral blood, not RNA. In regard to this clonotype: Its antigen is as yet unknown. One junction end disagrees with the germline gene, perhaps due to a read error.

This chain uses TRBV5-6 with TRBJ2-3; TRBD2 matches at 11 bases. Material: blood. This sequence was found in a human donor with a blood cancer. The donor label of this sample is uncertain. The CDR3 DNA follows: TGCGCCAGCAGCTTCGGCCTAGCGGGAGGAGATACGCAGTATTTT. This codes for CASSFGLAGGDTQYF.